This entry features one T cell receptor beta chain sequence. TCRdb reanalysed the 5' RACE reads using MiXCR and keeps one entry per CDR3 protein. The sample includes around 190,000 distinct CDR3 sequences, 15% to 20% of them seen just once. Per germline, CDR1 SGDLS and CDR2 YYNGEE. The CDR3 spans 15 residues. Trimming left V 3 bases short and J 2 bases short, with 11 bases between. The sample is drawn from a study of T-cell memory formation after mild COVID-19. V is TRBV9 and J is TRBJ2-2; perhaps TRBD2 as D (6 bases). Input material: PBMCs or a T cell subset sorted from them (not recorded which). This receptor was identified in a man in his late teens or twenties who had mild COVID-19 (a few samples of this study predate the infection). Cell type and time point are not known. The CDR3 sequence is CASSEWRGNTGELFF. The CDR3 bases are TGTGCCAGCAGCGAGTGGCGGGGCAACACCGGGGAGCTGTTTTTT.